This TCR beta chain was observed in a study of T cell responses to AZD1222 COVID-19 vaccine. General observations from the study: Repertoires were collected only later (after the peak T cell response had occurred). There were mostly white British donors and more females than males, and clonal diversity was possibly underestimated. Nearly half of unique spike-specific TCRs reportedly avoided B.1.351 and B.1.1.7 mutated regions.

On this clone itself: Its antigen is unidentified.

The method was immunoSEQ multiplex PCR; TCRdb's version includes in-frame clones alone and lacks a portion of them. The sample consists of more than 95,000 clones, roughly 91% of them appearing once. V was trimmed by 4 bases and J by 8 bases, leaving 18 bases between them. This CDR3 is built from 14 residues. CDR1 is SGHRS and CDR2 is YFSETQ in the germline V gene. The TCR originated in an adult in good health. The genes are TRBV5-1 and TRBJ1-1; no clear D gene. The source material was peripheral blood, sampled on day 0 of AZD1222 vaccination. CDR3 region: CASSIEAQSGEAFF. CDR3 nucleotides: TGCGCCAGCAGCATTGAAGCCCAGTCCGGGGAAGCTTTCTTT.